This T cell receptor beta chain was recorded in a study of T cell repertoires in cytomegalovirus infection (dated by TCRdb to between 2019 and 2020). For context, the study as a whole: Donor HLA type was relevant to the analysis, as public TCR beta signatures indicated carriage of CMV infection together with the matching HLA type.

From the cysteine up to the phenylalanine, the CDR3 has a length of 14 residues. Just the 42-base CDR3 DNA is kept, in frame starting at base 1. Between the V and J ends, shortened by 5 bases and 7 bases respectively, the junction contains 15 bases. CDR1 and CDR2, per the germline V gene, are SGHVS and FNYEAQ. The research as a whole found: In both this cohort and an independent cohort of several hundred donors, the cumulative frequency of public TCR beta family members distinguished carriers of CMV infection plus the relevant HLA type. The ex vivo response was dominated by HLA-C-restricted CMV-specific TCR beta clonotypes, which also provided the single most frequent clonotype in two of eight donors.

Only a few counts were recorded for this clonotype. Which antigen it targets is not known. Base qualities are not provided; no much larger clone lies one nucleotide away. The listed sequencing device is Illumina HiSeq 1500. TCRdb reworked the public reads: Q25 trimming with fastp, MiXCR clone assembly, productive beta chains retained. When rows share a CDR3 protein, they turn into one entry using the most common DNA and genes. This sample comprises approximately 160,000 distinct CDR3 sequences, 17% of them detected only once. The ten largest clonotypes hold approximately 19% of the sample. The specimen sequenced was CD8+ T cells from PBMCs. The clonotype originates from a human donor in good health (CMV status not recorded). Some clones in this sample may be carry-over from other donors' samples. The chain is assembled from TRBV7-6 and TRBJ1-5, with no confident D gene call. The bases are TGTGCCAGCAGCCCCGACGGATTTAGCCAGCCCCAGCATTTT. It specifies CASSPDGFSQPQHF.